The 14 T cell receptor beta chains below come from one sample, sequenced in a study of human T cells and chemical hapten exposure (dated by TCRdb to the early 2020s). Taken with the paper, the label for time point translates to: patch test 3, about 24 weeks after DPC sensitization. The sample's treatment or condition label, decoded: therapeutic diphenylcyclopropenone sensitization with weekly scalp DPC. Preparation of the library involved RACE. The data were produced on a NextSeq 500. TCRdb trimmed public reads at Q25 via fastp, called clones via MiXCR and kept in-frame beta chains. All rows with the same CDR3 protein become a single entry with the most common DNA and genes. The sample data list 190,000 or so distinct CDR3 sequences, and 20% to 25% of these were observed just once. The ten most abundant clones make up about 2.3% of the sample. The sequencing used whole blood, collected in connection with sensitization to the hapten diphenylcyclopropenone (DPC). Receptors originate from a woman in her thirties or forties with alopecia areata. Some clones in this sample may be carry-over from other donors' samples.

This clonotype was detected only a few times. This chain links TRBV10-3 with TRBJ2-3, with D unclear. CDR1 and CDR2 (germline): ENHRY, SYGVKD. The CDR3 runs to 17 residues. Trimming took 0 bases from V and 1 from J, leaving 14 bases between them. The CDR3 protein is CAISESRAKARTDTQYF. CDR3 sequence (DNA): TGTGCCATCAGTGAGTCGCGTGCGAAGGCTCGCACAGATACGCAGTATTTT.

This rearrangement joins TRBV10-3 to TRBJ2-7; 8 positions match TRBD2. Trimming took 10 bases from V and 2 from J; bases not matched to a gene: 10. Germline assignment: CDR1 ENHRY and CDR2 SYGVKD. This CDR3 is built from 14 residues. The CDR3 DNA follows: TGTGCCACCCGACTAGCGAGGGGAGCCTACGAGCAGTACTTC. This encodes CATRLARGAYEQYF.

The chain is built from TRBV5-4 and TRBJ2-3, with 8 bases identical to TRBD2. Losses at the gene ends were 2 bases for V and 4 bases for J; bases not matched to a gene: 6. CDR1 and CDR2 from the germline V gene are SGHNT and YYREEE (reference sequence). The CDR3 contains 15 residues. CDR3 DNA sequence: TGTGCCAGCAGCTTCGGGGGGGCCGGATCAGATACGCAGTATTTT. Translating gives CASSFGGAGSDTQYF.

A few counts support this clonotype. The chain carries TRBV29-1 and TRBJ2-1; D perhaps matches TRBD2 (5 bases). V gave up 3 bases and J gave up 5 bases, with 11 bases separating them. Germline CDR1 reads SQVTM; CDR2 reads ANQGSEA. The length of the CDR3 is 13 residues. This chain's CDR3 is CSVDRQRHNEQFF. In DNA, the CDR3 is TGCAGCGTTGATCGTCAGCGGCACAATGAGCAGTTCTTC.

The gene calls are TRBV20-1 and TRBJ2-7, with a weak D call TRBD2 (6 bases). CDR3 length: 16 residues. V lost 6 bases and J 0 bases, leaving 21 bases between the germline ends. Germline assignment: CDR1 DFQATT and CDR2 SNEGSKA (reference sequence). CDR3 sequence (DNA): TGCAGTGCGAGTTCCTTTAGCGGCACGAGCTCCTACGAGCAGTACTTC. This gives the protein CSASSFSGTSSYEQYF.

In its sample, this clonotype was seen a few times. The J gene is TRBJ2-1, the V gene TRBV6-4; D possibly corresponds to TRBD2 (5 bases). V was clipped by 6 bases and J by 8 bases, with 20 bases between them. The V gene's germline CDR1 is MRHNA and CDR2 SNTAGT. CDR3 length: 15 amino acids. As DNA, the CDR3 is TGTGCCAGCAGACCCCAACTAGGATCGGTCGATGAGCAGTTCTTC. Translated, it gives CASRPQLGSVDEQFF.

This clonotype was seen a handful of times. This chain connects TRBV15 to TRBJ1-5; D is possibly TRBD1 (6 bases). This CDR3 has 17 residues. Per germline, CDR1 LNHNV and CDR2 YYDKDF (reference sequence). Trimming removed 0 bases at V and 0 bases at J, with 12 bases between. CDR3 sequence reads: CATSRDIYRDSNQPQHF. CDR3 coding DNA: TGTGCCACCAGCAGAGATATCTACAGGGATAGCAATCAGCCCCAGCATTTT.

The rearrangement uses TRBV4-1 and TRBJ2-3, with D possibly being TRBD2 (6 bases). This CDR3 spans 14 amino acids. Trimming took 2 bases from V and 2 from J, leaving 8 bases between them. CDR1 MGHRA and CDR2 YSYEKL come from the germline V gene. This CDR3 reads CASSQRDFTDTQYF. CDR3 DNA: TGCGCCAGCAGCCAAAGGGACTTCACAGATACGCAGTATTTT.

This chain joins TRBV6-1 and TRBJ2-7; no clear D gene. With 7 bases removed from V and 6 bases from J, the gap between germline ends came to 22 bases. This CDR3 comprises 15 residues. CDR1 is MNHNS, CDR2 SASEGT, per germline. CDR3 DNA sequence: TGTGCCAGCAAACGCGAGTTCCCCGACCCATCCGAGCAGTACTTC. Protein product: CASKREFPDPSEQYF.

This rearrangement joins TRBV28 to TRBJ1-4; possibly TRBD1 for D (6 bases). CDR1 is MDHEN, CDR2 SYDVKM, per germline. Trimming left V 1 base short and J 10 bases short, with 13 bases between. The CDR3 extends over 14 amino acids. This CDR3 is CASSLLGQGRKLFF. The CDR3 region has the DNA TGTGCCAGCAGTTTATTGGGGCAGGGGAGAAAACTGTTTTTT.

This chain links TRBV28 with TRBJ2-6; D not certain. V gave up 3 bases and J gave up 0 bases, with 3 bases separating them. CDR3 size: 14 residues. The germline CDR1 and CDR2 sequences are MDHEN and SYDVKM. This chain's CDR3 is CASSFPSGANVLTF. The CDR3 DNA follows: TGTGCCAGCAGTTTTCCCTCTGGGGCCAACGTCCTGACTTTC.

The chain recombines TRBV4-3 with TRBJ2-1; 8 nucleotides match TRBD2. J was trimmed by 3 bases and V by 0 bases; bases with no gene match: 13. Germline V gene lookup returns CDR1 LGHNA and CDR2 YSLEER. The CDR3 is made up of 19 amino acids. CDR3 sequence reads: CASSQDPSGSTSDYNEQFF. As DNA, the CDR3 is TGCGCCAGCAGCCAAGATCCGAGCGGGAGTACCTCAGACTACAATGAGCAGTTCTTC.

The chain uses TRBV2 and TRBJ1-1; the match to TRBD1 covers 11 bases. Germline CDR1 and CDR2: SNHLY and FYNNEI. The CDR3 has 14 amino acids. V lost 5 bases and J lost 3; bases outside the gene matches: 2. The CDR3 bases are TGTGCCAGCAGTCGGGACAGGGGGGACACTGAAGCTTTCTTT. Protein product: CASSRDRGDTEAFF. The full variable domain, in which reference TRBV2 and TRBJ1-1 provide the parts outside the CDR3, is EPEVTQTPSHQVTQMGQEVILRCVPISNHLYFYWYRQILGQKVEFLVSFYNNEISEKSEIFDDQFSVERPDGSNFTLKIRSTKLEDSAMYFCASSRDRGDTEAFFGQGTRLTVV.

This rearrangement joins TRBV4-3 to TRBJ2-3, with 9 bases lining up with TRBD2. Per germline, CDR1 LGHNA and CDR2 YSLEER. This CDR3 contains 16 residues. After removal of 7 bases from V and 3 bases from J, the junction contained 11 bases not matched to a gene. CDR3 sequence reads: CASTPRELAGTDTQYF. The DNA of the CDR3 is TGCGCCAGCACCCCAAGAGAGCTAGCGGGGACAGATACGCAGTATTTT.